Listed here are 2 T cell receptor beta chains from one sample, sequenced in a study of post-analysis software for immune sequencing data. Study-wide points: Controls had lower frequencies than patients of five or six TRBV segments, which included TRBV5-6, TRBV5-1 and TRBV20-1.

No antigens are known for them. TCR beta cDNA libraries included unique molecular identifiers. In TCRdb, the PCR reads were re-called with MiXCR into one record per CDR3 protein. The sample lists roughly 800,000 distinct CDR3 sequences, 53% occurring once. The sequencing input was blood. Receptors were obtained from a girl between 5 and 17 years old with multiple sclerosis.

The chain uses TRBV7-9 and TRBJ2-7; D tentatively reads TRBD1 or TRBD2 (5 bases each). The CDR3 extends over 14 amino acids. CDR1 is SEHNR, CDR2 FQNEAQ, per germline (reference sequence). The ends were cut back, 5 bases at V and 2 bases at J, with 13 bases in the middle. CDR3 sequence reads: CASSRGWGTYEQYF. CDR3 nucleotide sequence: TGTGCCAGCAGCCGTGGGTGGGGGACCTACGAGCAGTACTTC.

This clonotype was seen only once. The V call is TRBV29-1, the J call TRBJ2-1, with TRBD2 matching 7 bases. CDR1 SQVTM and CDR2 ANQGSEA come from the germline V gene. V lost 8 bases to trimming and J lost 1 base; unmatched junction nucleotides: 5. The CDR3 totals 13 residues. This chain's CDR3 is CSKMGGSYNEQFF. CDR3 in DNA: TGCAGCAAGATGGGGGGGTCCTACAATGAGCAGTTCTTC.